One sample yielded the 2 T cell receptor beta chains listed below, sequenced in a study of CD8+CD57+ T cells in acquired aplastic anemia. It was patients with CD8+CD57+ cell expansion by flow cytometry who were chosen for sequencing. CDR3 and TCR beta VDJ profiling relied on a genomic DNA template. TCRdb re-called the reads with MiXCR, one entry per CDR3 protein. This sample has 150,000 to 200,000 distinct CDR3 sequences; less than 50% occur once, and the top ten carry under 2%. The sample taken for sequencing was sorted CD4+, CD8+, or CD8+CD57+ T cells (not recorded which) from PBMCs. The receptor set was obtained from a human donor with aplastic anemia.

The chain has TRBV20-1 and TRBJ2-3; D gene unclear. The V end lost 7 bases, the J end lost 1 base, and 18 bases lay between the germline ends. Germline CDR1 is DFQATT and CDR2 is SNEGSKA (reference sequence). CDR3 length: 15 amino acids. As DNA, the CDR3 is TGCAGTGGGCGGCAGGCCCGCGCTGGCACAGATACGCAGTATTTT. Translation gives CSGRQARAGTDTQYF.

V and J are TRBV2 and TRBJ1-2; possibly TRBD1 for D (6 bases). This CDR3 is 15 amino acids long. Germline lookup yields CDR1 SNHLY and CDR2 FYNNEI. V lost 6 bases, J lost 3 bases, and 17 bases lay in between. The CDR3 bases are TGTGCCAGCAGCGACACCCCGGACAGCTACTATGGCTACACCTTC. This translates into CASSDTPDSYYGYTF.